This TCR beta chain was observed in a study of T cell responses to AZD1222 COVID-19 vaccine. The repertoire was sequenced with immunoSEQ multiplex PCR; TCRdb's copy has only in-frame clones and lacks some. The table has about 130,000 clones, 93% seen once. The CDR3 extends over 13 amino acids. The germline CDR1 and CDR2 sequences are LNHDA and SQIVND (reference sequence). Trimming removed 6 bases from V and 2 bases from J, with 10 bases in between. The genes are TRBV19 and TRBJ1-2; D not certain. This clonotype was sampled from an adult in good health. The sample was peripheral blood, taken on day 0 of AZD1222 vaccination. The chain's CDR3 is CASSSTRNYGYTF. CDR3 in DNA: TGTGCCAGTAGCTCGACAAGAAACTATGGCTACACCTTC. Full variable domain (outside the CDR3, taken from reference TRBV19 and TRBJ1-2): DGGITQSPKYLFRKEGQNVTLSCEQNLNHDAMYWYRQDPGQGLRLIYYSQIVNDFQKGDIAEGYSVSREKKESFPLTVTSAQKNPTAFYLCASSSTRNYGYTFGSGTRLTVV.